The 25 T cell receptor beta chains below were found in one sample sequenced in a study of blood T cell repertoires in COVID-19 (TCRdb year 2020). The receptor library was made with the immunoSEQ multiplex PCR assay. TCRdb stores this immuneACCESS table with in-frame sequences only. Part of the clones is absent; in the studies checked, under half of the shortfall reflects unresolved V genes, and no reason is known for the rest. The sample data list roughly 190,000 clones, and approximately 85% of these were observed just once. In total, the top ten clones hold roughly 5.3% of the sample. The source material was peripheral blood. These receptors came from an older woman with active or convalescent COVID-19.

This sequence joins TRBV20-1 and TRBJ2-7; TRBD1 matches at 8 bases. CDR1 is DFQATT and CDR2 is SNEGSKA in the germline V gene (reference sequence). The CDR3 covers 14 residues. Trimming at V came to 3 bases and at J to 5 bases, leaving 9 bases not matched to a gene. Here the CDR3 DNA reads TGCAGTGCTAGTGGACAGGGACCGTCTAACGAGCAGTACTTC. As protein: CSASGQGPSNEQYF.

The chain carries TRBV11-2 and TRBJ2-7, with a weak D call TRBD2 (5 bases). The CDR3 extends over 14 amino acids. V lost 3 bases to trimming and J lost 5 bases, with 14 bases between them. CDR1 and CDR2 (germline): SGHAT, FQNNGV. The CDR3 region has the DNA TGTGCCAGCAGCTTTGGACTTCTGGCGGACGAGCAGTACTTC. This gives the protein CASSFGLLADEQYF.

There are a few counts of this clone. This sequence joins TRBV5-6 and TRBJ2-1; a possible D gene is TRBD1 (6 bases). CDR3 size: 16 residues. V was shortened by 4 bases and J by 8 bases, with 22 bases between the two germline ends. Germline CDR1 is SGHDT and CDR2 is YYEEEE. CDR3 in DNA: TGTGCCAGCAGCACCTTTACAGGGTCGAAGCGGCATGAGCAGTTCTTC. It specifies CASSTFTGSKRHEQFF. Full variable domain (outside the CDR3, taken from reference TRBV5-6 and TRBJ2-1): DAGVTQSPTHLIKTRGQQVTLRCSPKSGHDTVSWYQQALGQGPQFIFQYYEEEERQRGNFPDRFSGHQFPNYSSELNVNALLLGDSALYLCASSTFTGSKRHEQFFGPGTRLTVL.

The sample holds one count of this clone. V gene TRBV18 combines with J gene TRBJ2-2; 10 bases are shared with TRBD2. Germline assignment: CDR1 KGHSH and CDR2 LQKENI. With 0 bases clipped from V and 2 bases from J, the junction kept 6 bases outside the gene matches. This CDR3 is built from 18 residues. The CDR3 spells CASSPPGLAGVNTGELFF. The CDR3 coding sequence is TGTGCCAGCTCACCACCTGGCCTAGCGGGAGTAAACACCGGGGAGCTGTTTTTT.

This clone was observed a handful of times. The rearrangement uses TRBV4-1 and TRBJ2-3; 12 positions match TRBD2. Losses at the gene ends were 6 bases for V and 4 bases for J; bases not matched to a gene: 5. This CDR3 has 15 amino acids. Germline lookup yields CDR1 MGHRA and CDR2 YSYEKL. CDR3 loop: CASSRLAGVSDTQYF. The DNA of the CDR3 is TGCGCCAGCAGTCGACTAGCGGGAGTCTCAGATACGCAGTATTTT.

V and J are TRBV4-1 and TRBJ1-2, with unresolved D. Germline values: CDR1 MGHRA, CDR2 YSYEKL. The CDR3 runs 14 residues. V was shortened by 1 base and J by 0 bases, with 6 bases between the two germline ends. The CDR3 bases are TGCGCCAGCAGCCAAGGAGGGTCTAACTATGGCTACACCTTC. Protein: CASSQGGSNYGYTF.

The rearrangement joins TRBV30 to TRBJ1-2, with D perhaps TRBD1 (6 bases). Germline V gives CDR1 GTSNPN, CDR2 SVGIG (reference sequence). This CDR3 is 15 amino acids long. The germline V and J ends were trimmed by 0 bases and 7 bases, with 18 bases remaining between them. The CDR3 DNA follows: TGTGCCTGGAGTGTAGGATCATCAGGGGTTGGTGGCTACACCTTC. This codes for CAWSVGSSGVGGYTF.

This clone was counted once. DNA for the CDR3: TGTGCCAGCAGTTACTCGAGTTGGGGGGGCACTGAAGCTTTCTTT. It is translated as CASSYSSWGGTEAFF. The chain carries TRBV6-5 and TRBJ1-1, with a weak D call TRBD1 (5 bases). Germline lookup yields CDR1 MNHEY and CDR2 SVGAGI. The CDR3 totals 15 residues. The germline V and J ends were trimmed by 0 bases and 4 bases, with 12 bases remaining between them.

The chain links TRBV28 to TRBJ1-5, with TRBD1 matching over 7 bases. Germline lookup yields CDR1 MDHEN and CDR2 SYDVKM. The CDR3 has 13 residues. J was trimmed by 7 bases and V by 10 bases; bases with no gene match: 10. This CDR3 is CAIRGFSGQPQHF. CDR3 in DNA: TGTGCCATCAGGGGGTTCTCGGGGCAGCCCCAGCATTTT.

The rearrangement links TRBV5-1 to TRBJ2-1, with 11 bases aligning to TRBD2. The germline V gene has CDR1 SGHRS and CDR2 YFSETQ. Losses at the gene ends were 6 bases for V and 0 bases for J; bases not matched to a gene: 8. This CDR3 is built from 17 residues. CDR3 DNA: TGCGCCAGCACCCCACTAGCGGGGGTAAGCTCCTACAATGAGCAGTTCTTC. Translating gives CASTPLAGVSSYNEQFF.

The CDR3 reads CASSRGHLFTF. The CDR3 bases are TGTGCCAGCAGTCGAGGACACCTTTTTACCTTC. V gene TRBV25-1 combines with J gene TRBJ1-2; D is perhaps TRBD1 (5 bases). The CDR3 is made up of 11 amino acids. The V end was cut by 5 bases, the J end by 14 bases, with 15 bases between. CDR1 and CDR2 (germline): MGHDK, SYGVNS.

This rearrangement joins TRBV19 to TRBJ2-3; 8 bases are a match to TRBD2. V lost 9 bases, J lost 2 bases, and 19 bases stayed unmatched. CDR3 length: 18 amino acids. Germline loops: CDR1 LNHDA, CDR2 SQIVND (reference sequence). The CDR3 region has the DNA TGTGCCAGCACCCCCAGGGGTCTAGCGGGTCCCCTCACAGATACGCAGTATTTT. It translates to CASTPRGLAGPLTDTQYF.

This chain links TRBV5-1 with TRBJ2-7; TRBD2 agrees at 13 bases. This CDR3 region has 18 residues. Germline CDR1 SGHRS, CDR2 YFSETQ. V shed 0 bases, J shed 7 bases, and the junction held 13 bases outside the gene matches. CDR3 residues: CASSLVPGLAGADREQYF. The DNA for the CDR3 is TGCGCCAGCAGCTTGGTACCCGGACTAGCGGGAGCCGATCGGGAGCAGTACTTC.

The V and J genes are TRBV24-1 and TRBJ2-1; 15 nucleotides agree with TRBD2. The germline CDR1 and CDR2 sequences are KGHDR and SFDVKD. J lost 6 bases, V lost 6 bases, and 8 bases had no gene match. The CDR3 runs 17 residues. The CDR3, as DNA: TGTGCCACCAGTCCAGGACTAGCGGGAGGGAGGTCCAATGAGCAGTTCTTC. This sequence encodes CATSPGLAGGRSNEQFF.

This clone was picked up a small number of times. The chain has TRBV7-2 and TRBJ2-5, with D maybe TRBD1 (5 bases). The germline V gene encodes CDR1 SGHTA and CDR2 FQGNSA. The CDR3 contains 15 residues. Trimming left V 1 base short and J 4 bases short, with 13 bases between. The CDR3 protein is CASSLVGAQGETQYF. The CDR3 nucleotides are TGTGCCAGCAGCTTAGTAGGGGCCCAGGGAGAGACCCAGTACTTC.

The gene calls are TRBV5-5 and TRBJ1-5; 9 bases align to TRBD1. Trimming at V came to 4 bases and at J to 4 bases, leaving 3 bases not matched to a gene. From germline, CDR1 is SGHKS and CDR2 YYEKEE (reference sequence). This CDR3 contains 14 residues. The CDR3 sequence is CASSRDRENQPQHF. The CDR3, as DNA: TGTGCCAGCAGCCGGGACAGGGAAAATCAGCCCCAGCATTTT.

CDR3 region: CASSLGAGDLHF. The CDR3 DNA sequence: TGTGCCAGCAGTTTAGGAGCGGGGGACCTCCACTTT. V is TRBV12-3 or TRBV12-4 and J is TRBJ1-6, with D perhaps matching TRBD1 (5 bases). Trimming shortened V by 1 base and J by 15 bases, and 10 bases separated the two germline ends. The CDR3 contains 12 residues.

The rearrangement links TRBV7-9 to TRBJ2-3; D is perhaps TRBD2 (7 bases). The germline CDR1 and CDR2 sequences are SEHNR and FQNEAQ (reference sequence). The CDR3 runs 16 residues. Trimming removed 5 bases from V and 5 bases from J, with 20 bases in between. CDR3 protein: CASSAPAGALRDTQYF. The CDR3 DNA follows: TGTGCCAGCAGCGCGCCGGCGGGGGCCCTCAGAGATACGCAGTATTTT. Combining the CDR3 with reference TRBV7-9 and TRBJ2-3 gives the whole variable domain DTGVSQNPRHKITKRGQNVTFRCDPISEHNRLYWYRQTLGQGPEFLTYFQNEAQLEKSRLLSDRFSAERPKGSFSTLEIQRTEQGDSAMYLCASSAPAGALRDTQYFGPGTRLTVL.

The chain combines TRBV11-2 with TRBJ2-2, with D maybe TRBD2 (6 bases). V lost 4 bases and J lost 0, with 12 bases in between. CDR1 is SGHAT, CDR2 FQNNGV, per germline. The CDR3 sequence is 16 residues long. CDR3 region: CASSWTGTPNTGELFF. CDR3 coding DNA: TGTGCCAGCAGCTGGACCGGGACTCCGAACACCGGGGAGCTGTTTTTT.

The DNA of the CDR3 is TGTGCCACCTCGGACAGGGGGTCGGGCTATGGCTACACCTTC. As protein: CATSDRGSGYGYTF. The rearrangement uses TRBV6-6 and TRBJ1-2, with 10 bases lining up with TRBD1. Germline-derived CDR1 and CDR2 are MNHNY and SVGAGI (reference sequence). The CDR3 sequence is 14 residues long. Germline trimming cut 10 bases from V and 4 bases from J; bases unmatched to any gene: 9.

The chain carries TRBV29-1 and TRBJ2-5; 9 nucleotides align to TRBD1. Looked up from germline, CDR1 is SQVTM and CDR2 is ANQGSEA. This CDR3 spans 14 amino acids. After removal of 4 bases from V and 3 bases from J, the junction contained 6 bases not matched to a gene. As DNA, the CDR3 is TGCAGCGTTGGGACAGGGGCCCCCAAAGAGACCCAGTACTTC. This sequence encodes CSVGTGAPKETQYF.

The chain combines TRBV2 with TRBJ2-7; TRBD2 matches 9 bases. Looked up from germline, CDR1 is SNHLY and CDR2 is FYNNEI. V was pared by 0 bases and J by 2 bases, with 8 bases of the junction left unmatched. The CDR3 is 17 amino acids. The CDR3 DNA reads TGTGCCAGCAGTGAAGCCCCTCCTGCTAGCGGGACCTACGAGCAGTACTTC. It codes for CASSEAPPASGTYEQYF.

The DNA for the CDR3 is TGCGCCAGCCATATCCGAGGGGTGGGACTAGCGGTAAGCTCCTACAATGAGCAGTTCTTC. This encodes CASHIRGVGLAVSSYNEQFF. The rearrangement uses TRBV5-1 and TRBJ2-1; the match to TRBD2 covers 11 bases. The ends lost 7 bases at V and 0 bases at J; junction bases unmatched: 18. The CDR3 runs 20 residues. From germline, CDR1 is SGHRS and CDR2 YFSETQ.

The chain combines TRBV9 with TRBJ2-1, with D maybe TRBD2 (6 bases). The CDR3 is 17 amino acids. Per germline, CDR1 SGDLS and CDR2 YYNGEE. V was trimmed by 4 bases and J by 5 bases, leaving 22 bases between them. The CDR3 DNA is TGTGCCAGCAGCCCGGAAATCTTCGGGGGTCAGAACAATGAGCAGTTCTTC. This gives the protein CASSPEIFGGQNNEQFF.

The chain uses TRBV11-2 and TRBJ2-7, with 16 positions matching TRBD2. The germline V gene has CDR1 SGHAT and CDR2 FQNNGV. The V gene end was trimmed by 5 bases and the J gene end by 4 bases; junction bases not matched to a gene: 5. There are 16 residues in the CDR3. The CDR3, as DNA: TGTGCCAGCAGCGTACCGGGACTAGCGGGAGGGTACGAGCAGTACTTC. This encodes CASSVPGLAGGYEQYF. The full variable domain, rest sourced from reference TRBV11-2 and TRBJ2-7, is EAGVAQSPRYKIIEKRQSVAFWCNPISGHATLYWYQQILGQGPKLLIQFQNNGVVDDSQLPKDRFSAERLKGVDSTLKIQPAKLEDSAVYLCASSVPGLAGGYEQYFGPGTRLTVT.